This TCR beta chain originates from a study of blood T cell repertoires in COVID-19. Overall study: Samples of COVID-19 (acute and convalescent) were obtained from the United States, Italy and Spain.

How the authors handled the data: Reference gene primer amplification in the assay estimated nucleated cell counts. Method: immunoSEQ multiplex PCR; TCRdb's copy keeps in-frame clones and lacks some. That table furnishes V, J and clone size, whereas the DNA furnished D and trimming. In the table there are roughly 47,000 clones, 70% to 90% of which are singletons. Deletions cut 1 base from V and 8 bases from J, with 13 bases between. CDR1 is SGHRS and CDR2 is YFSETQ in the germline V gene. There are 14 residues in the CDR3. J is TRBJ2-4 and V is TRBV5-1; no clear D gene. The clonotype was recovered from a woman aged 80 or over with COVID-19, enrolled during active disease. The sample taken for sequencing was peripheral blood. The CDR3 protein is CASSLTASADIQYF. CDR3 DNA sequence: TGCGCCAGCAGCTTGACCGCTTCGGCGGACATTCAGTACTTC.